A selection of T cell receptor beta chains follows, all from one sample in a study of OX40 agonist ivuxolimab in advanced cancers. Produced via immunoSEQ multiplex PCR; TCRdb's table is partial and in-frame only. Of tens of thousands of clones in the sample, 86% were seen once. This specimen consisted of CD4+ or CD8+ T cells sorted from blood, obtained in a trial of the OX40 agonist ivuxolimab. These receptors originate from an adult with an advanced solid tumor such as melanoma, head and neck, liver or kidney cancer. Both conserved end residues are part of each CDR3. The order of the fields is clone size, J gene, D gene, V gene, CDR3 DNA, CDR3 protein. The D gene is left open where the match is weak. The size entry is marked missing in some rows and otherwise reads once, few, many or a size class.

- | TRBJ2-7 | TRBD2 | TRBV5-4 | TGTGCCAGCAGGGACCCTAGCGGGGACTACGAGCAGTACTTC | CASRDPSGDYEQYF
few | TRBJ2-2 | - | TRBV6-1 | TGTGCCACCCGAAGAATGGGCGACACCGGGGAGCTGTTTTTT | CATRRMGDTGELFF
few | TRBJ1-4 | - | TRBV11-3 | TGTGCCAGCAGCTTAGTTGACGGAGAAAAACTGTTTTTT | CASSLVDGEKLFF
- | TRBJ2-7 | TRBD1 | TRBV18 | TGTGCCAGCTCACCTCAATCCGGGACAGGGGCACCCGAGCAGTACTTC | CASSPQSGTGAPEQYF
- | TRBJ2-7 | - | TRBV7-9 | TGTACCAGCAGCTCGCCGGTCTACGAGCAGTACTTC | CTSSSPVYEQYF
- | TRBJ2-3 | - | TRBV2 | TGTGCCAGCAGTGACAGGGCCACAGATACGCAGTATTTT | CASSDRATDTQYF
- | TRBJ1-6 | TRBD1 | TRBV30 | TGTGCCTGGACAGGGGGGGATTCACCCCTCCACTTT | CAWTGGDSPLHF
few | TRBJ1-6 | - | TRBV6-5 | TGTGCCAGCAGGACCATCTCGACAGGCCATTCACCCCTCCACTTT | CASRTISTGHSPLHF
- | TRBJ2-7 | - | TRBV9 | TGTGCCAGCAGCTTAAGGGACGAATTCTACGAGCAGTACTTC | CASSLRDEFYEQYF
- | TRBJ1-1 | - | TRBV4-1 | TGCGCCAGCAGCCAAGGTACCGGCAGTGGAATGAACACTGAAGCTTTCTTT | CASSQGTGSGMNTEAFF
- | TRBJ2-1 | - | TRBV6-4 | TGTGCCAGCAGTGACCGGTGGGGGGGGCATTACAATGAGCAGTTCTTC | CASSDRWGGHYNEQFF
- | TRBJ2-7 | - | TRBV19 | TGTGCCAGTAGTATGCCCCGACAGGAACGTTACGAGCAGTACTTC | CASSMPRQERYEQYF
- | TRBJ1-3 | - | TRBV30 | TGTGCAGGGGCTGGAAACACCATATATTTT | CAGAGNTIYF
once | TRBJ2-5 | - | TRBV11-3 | TGTGCCAGCAGCCTGGGATCCAAAGAGACCCAGTACTTC | CASSLGSKETQYF
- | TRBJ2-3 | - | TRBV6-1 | TGTGCCAGCAGTGATTATGAGGGTCGGGGCACAGATACGCAGTATTTT | CASSDYEGRGTDTQYF
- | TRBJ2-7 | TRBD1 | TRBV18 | TGTGCCAGCTCACCAGGACAGGGTGGCTCCTACGAGCAGTACTTC | CASSPGQGGSYEQYF
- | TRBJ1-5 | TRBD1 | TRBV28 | TGTGCCACTTCCGGATCAAGGGGGCATTATCAGCCCCAGCATTTT | CATSGSRGHYQPQHF
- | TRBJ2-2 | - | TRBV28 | TGTGCCAGCAGTTGGGGGGCCGAATTGACCGGGGAGCTGTTTTTT | CASSWGAELTGELFF
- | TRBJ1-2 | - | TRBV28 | TGTGCCAGCAGTCTAGGGGTCGGAACATATGGCTACACCTTC | CASSLGVGTYGYTF
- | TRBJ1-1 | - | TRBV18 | TGTGCCAGCTCACCACCGACGGCCCTGAACACTGAAGCTTTCTTT | CASSPPTALNTEAFF
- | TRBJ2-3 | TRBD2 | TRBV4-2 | TGTGCCAGCAGCCAAGGTGTGAAAGCGGGGGGGCTCGCTAGCACAGATACGCAGTATTTT | CASSQGVKAGGLASTDTQYF
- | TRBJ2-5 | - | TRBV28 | TGTGCCAGCAGTTTATCCCAGCCCGGGACCCAGTACTTC | CASSLSQPGTQYF